In its sample, the clone carrying this TCR beta chain was seen once. This specimen belongs to a study of blood T cell repertoires in COVID-19. Only in-frame clones appear in the TCRdb table, and some are missing; sequencing was by immunoSEQ multiplex PCR. Of about 98,000 clones listed, roughly 80% were seen once; the top ten hold 9.5% to 12%. V lost 2 bases to trimming and J lost 4 bases; unmatched junction nucleotides: 8. This CDR3 spans 16 amino acids. Per germline, CDR1 MNHEY and CDR2 SVGAGI. Sequenced: peripheral blood. This TCR came from a woman older than 75 with acute or convalescent COVID-19. The chain recombines TRBV6-5 with TRBJ1-5; 7 nucleotides agree with TRBD1. CDR3 in amino acids: CASSYRGTGANQPQHF. CDR3 coding DNA: TGTGCCAGCAGTTACCGAGGCACAGGGGCAAATCAGCCCCAGCATTTT.